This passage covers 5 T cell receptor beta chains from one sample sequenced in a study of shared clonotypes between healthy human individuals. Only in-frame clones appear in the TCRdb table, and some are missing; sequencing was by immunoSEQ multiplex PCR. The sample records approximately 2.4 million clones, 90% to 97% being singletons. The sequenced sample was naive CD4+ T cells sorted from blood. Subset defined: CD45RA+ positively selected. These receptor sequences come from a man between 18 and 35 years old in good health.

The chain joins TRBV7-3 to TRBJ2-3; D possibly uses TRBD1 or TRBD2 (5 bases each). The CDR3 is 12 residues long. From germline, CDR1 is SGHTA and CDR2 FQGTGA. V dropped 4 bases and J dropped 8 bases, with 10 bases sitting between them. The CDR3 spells CASSYTGGTQYF. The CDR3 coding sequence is TGTGCCAGCAGCTACACTGGGGGTACGCAGTATTTT.

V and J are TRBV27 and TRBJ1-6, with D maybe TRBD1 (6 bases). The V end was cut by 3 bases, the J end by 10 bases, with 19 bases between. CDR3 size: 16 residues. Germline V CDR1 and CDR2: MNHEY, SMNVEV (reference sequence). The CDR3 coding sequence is TGTGCCAGCAGTTTGCGTCCGCAGGGGTGGGAGTCACCCCTCCACTTT. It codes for CASSLRPQGWESPLHF.

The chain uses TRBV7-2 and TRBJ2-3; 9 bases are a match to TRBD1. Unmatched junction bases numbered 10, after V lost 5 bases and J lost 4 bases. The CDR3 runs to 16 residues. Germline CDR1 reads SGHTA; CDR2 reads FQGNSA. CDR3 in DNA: TGTGCCAGCAGCCCGTCGACAGGGGGTGTACCAGATACGCAGTATTTT. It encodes CASSPSTGGVPDTQYF.

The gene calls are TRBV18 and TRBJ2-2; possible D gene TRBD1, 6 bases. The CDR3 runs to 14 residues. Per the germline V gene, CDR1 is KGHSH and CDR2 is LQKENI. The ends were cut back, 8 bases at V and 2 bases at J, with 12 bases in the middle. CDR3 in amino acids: CASERDTNTGELFF. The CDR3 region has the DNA TGTGCCAGCGAACGGGACACCAACACCGGGGAGCTGTTTTTT.

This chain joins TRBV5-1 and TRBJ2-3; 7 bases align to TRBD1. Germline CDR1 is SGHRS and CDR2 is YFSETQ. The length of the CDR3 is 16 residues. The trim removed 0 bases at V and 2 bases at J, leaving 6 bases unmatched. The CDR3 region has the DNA TGCGCCAGCAGCTTGGGGCAGGGGGTTTCCACAGATACGCAGTATTTT. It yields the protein CASSLGQGVSTDTQYF. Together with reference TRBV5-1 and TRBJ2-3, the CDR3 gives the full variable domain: KAGVTQTPRYLIKTRGQQVTLSCSPISGHRSVSWYQQTPGQGLQFLFEYFSETQRNKGNFPGRFSGRQFSNSRSEMNVSTLELGDSALYLCASSLGQGVSTDTQYFGPGTRLTVL.